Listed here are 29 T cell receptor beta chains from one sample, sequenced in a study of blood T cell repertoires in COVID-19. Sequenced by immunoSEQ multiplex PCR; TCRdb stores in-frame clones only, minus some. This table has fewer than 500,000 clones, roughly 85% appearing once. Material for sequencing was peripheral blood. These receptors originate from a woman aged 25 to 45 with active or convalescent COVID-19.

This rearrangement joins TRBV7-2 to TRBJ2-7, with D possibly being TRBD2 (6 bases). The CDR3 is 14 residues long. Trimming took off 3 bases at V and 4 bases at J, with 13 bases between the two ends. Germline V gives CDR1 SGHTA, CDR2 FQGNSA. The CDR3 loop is CASSFRGSKYEQYF. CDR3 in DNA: TGTGCCAGCAGCTTTCGGGGGTCGAAATACGAGCAGTACTTC.

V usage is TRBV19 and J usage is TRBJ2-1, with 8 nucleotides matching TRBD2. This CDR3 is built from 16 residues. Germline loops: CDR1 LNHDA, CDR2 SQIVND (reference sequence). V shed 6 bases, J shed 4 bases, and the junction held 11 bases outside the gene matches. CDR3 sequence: CASRNGREVWYNEQFF. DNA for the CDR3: TGTGCCAGTAGAAATGGGCGGGAGGTTTGGTACAATGAGCAGTTCTTC.

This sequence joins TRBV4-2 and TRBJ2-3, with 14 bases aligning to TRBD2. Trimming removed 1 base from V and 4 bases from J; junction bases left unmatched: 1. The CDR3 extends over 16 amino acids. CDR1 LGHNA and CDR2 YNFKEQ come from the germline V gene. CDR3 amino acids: CASSQATSGGADTQYF. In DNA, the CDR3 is TGTGCCAGCAGCCAAGCGACTAGCGGGGGGGCAGATACGCAGTATTTT.

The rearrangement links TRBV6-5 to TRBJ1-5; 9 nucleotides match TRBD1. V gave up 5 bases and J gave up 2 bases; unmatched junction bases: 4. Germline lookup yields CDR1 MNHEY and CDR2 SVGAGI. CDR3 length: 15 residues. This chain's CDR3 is CASSMDRGGNQPQHF. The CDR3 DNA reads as TGTGCCAGCAGTATGGACAGGGGAGGCAATCAGCCCCAGCATTTT.

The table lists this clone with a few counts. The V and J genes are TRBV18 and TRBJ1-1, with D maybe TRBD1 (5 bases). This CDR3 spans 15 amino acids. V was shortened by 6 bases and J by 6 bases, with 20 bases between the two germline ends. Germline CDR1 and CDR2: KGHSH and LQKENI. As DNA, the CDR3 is TGTGCCAGCTCCCAGGTGGTGGAGGGGTGGTCTGAAGCTTTCTTT. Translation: CASSQVVEGWSEAFF.

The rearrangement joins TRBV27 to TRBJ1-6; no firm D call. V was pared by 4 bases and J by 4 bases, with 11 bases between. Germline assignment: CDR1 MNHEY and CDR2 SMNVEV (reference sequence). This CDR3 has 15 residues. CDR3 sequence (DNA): TGTGCCAGCAGTTCCGGAGGAACTTATAATTCACCCCTCCACTTT. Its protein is CASSSGGTYNSPLHF.

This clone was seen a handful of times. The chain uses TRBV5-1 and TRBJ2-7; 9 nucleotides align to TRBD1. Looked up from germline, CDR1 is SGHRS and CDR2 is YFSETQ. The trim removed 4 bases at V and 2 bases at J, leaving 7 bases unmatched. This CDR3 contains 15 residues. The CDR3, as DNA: TGCGCCAGCAGCCCGGGACAGGGAACACCCTACGAGCAGTACTTC. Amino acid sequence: CASSPGQGTPYEQYF.

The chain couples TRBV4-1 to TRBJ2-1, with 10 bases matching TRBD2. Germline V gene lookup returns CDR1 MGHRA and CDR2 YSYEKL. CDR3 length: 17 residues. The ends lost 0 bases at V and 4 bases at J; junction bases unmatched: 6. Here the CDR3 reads CASSQDMASGGYNEQFF. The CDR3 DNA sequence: TGCGCCAGCAGCCAAGATATGGCTAGCGGGGGTTACAATGAGCAGTTCTTC.

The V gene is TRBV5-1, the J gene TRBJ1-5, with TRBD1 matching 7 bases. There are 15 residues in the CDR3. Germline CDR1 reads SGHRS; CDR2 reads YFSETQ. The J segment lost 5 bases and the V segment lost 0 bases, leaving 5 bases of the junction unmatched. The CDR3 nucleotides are TGCGCCAGCAGCTTGGTTAGCGGGACAGATCAGCCCCAGCATTTT. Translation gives CASSLVSGTDQPQHF.

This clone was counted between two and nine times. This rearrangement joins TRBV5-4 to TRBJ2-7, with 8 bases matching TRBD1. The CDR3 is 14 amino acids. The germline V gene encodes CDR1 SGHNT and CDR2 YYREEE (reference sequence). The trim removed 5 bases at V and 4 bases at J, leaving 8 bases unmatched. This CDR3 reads CASRGQGTLYEQYF. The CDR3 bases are TGTGCCAGCAGAGGACAGGGTACATTATACGAGCAGTACTTC.

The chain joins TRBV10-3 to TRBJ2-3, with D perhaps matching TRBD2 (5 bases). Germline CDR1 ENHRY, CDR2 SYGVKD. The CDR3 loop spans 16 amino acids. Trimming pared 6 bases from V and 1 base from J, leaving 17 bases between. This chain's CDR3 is CAIRSGPTEGTDTQYF. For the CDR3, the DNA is TGTGCCATCAGAAGCGGACCGACGGAAGGCACAGATACGCAGTATTTT.

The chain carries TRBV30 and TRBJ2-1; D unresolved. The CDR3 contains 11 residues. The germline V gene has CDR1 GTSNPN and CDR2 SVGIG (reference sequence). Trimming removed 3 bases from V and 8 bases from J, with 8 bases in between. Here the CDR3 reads CAWSPVDEQFF. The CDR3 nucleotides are TGTGCCTGGAGCCCGGTTGATGAGCAGTTCTTC.

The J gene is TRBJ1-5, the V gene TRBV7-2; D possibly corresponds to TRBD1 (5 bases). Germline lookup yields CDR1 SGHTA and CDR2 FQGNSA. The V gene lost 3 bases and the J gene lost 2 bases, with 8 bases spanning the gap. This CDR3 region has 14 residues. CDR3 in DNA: TGTGCCAGCAGCTTTATAGGGGGCAATCAGCCCCAGCATTTT. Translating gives CASSFIGGNQPQHF.

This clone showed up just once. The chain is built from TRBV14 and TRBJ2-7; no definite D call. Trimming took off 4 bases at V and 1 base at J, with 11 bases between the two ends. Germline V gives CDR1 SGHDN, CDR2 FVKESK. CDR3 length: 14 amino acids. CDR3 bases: TGTGCCAGCAGCCCCCTAGGAGATTCCTACGAGCAGTACTTC. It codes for CASSPLGDSYEQYF.

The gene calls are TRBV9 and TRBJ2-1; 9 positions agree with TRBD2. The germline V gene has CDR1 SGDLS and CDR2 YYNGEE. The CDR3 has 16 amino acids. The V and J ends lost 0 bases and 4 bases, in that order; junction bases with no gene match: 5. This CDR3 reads CASSVGGLASYNEQFF. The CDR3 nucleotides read TGTGCCAGCAGCGTAGGGGGACTAGCATCTTACAATGAGCAGTTCTTC.

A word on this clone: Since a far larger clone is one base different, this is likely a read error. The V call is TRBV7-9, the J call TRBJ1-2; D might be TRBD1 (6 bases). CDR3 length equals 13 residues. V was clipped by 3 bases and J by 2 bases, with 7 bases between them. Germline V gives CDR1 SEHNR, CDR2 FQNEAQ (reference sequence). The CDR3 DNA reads TGTGCCAGCAGCTTTGGACAGAACTATGGCTACACCTTC. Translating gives CASSFGQNYGYTF.

This CDR3 reads CASSLRGRTYEQYF. CDR3 coding DNA: TGTGCCAGCAGCTTACGCGGGAGAACTTACGAGCAGTACTTC. The chain has TRBV13 and TRBJ2-7, with 7 bases that match TRBD2. Germline values: CDR1 PRHDT, CDR2 FYEKMQ (reference sequence). The junction had 5 bases not matched to a gene; V was cut back by 2 bases and J by 4 bases. This CDR3 is built from 14 residues.

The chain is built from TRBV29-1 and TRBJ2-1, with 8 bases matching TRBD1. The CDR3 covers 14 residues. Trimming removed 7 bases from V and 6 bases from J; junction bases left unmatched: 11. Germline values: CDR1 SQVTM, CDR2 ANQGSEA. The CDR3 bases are TGCAGCGCCAGGGGGCTAGCCTTAGGCAATGAGCAGTTCTTC. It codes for CSARGLALGNEQFF.

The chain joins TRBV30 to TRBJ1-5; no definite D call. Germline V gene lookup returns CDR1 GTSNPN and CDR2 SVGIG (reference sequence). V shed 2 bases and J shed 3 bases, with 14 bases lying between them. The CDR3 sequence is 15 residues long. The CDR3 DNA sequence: TGTGCCTGGAGTCCCCGCGGCAGTCTCAATCAGCCCCAGCATTTT. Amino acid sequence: CAWSPRGSLNQPQHF.

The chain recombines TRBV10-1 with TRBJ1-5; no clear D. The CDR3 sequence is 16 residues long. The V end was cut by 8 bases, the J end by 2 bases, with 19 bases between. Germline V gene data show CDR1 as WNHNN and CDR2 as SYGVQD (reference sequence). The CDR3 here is CASPLSGRSRNQPQHF. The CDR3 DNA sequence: TGCGCCAGCCCCTTATCTGGGAGAAGTCGCAATCAGCCCCAGCATTTT.

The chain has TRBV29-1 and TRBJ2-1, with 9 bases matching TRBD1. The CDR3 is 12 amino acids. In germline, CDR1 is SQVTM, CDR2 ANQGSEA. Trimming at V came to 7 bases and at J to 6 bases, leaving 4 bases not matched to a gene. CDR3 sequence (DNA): TGCAGCGCTCTGACAGGGGGCAATGAGCAGTTCTTC. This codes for CSALTGGNEQFF.

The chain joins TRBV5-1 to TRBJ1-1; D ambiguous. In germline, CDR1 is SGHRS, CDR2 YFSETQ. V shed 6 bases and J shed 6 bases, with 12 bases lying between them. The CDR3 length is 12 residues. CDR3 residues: CASTSDRAEAFF. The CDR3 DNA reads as TGCGCCAGCACCTCCGATCGAGCTGAAGCTTTCTTT. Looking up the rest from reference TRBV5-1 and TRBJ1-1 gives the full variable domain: KAGVTQTPRYLIKTRGQQVTLSCSPISGHRSVSWYQQTPGQGLQFLFEYFSETQRNKGNFPGRFSGRQFSNSRSEMNVSTLELGDSALYLCASTSDRAEAFFGQGTRLTVV.

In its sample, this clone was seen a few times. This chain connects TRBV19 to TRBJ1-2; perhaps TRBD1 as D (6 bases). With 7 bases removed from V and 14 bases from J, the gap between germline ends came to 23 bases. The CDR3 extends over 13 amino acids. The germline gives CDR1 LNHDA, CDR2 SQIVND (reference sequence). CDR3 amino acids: CASTTWGGTPPTF. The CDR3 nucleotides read TGTGCCAGTACTACCTGGGGGGGGACACCGCCTACCTTC.

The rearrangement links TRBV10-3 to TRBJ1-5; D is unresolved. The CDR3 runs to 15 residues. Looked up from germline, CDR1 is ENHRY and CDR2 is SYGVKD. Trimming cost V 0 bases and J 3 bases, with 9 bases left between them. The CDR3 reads CAISESYSNNQPQHF. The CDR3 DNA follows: TGTGCCATCAGTGAGTCCTACAGTAACAATCAGCCCCAGCATTTT.

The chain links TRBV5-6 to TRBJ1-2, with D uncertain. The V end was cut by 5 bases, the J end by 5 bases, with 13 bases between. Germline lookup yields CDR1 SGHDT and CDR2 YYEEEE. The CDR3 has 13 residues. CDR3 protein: CASRPSGGYGYTF. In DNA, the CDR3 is TGTGCCAGCAGGCCTTCTGGCGGGTATGGCTACACCTTC. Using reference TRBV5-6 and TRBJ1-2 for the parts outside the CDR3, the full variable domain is DAGVTQSPTHLIKTRGQQVTLRCSPKSGHDTVSWYQQALGQGPQFIFQYYEEEERQRGNFPDRFSGHQFPNYSSELNVNALLLGDSALYLCASRPSGGYGYTFGSGTRLTVV.

CDR3 nucleotides: TGTGCCAGTAAACCCCCGGGCAGGAGGGCCGGGGAGCTGTTTTTT. It codes for CASKPPGRRAGELFF. This sequence joins TRBV19 and TRBJ2-2, with D tentatively TRBD2 (6 bases). CDR1 and CDR2 (germline): LNHDA, SQIVND (reference sequence). The CDR3 extends over 15 amino acids. The V end lost 7 bases, the J end lost 6 bases, and 18 bases lay between the germline ends.

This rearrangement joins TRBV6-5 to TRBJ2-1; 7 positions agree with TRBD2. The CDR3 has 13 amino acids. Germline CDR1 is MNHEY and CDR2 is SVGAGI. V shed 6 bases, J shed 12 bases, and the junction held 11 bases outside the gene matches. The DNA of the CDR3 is TGTGCCAGCAGCCCAGGTGGGGGGGTTGGGCAGTTCTTC. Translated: CASSPGGGVGQFF.

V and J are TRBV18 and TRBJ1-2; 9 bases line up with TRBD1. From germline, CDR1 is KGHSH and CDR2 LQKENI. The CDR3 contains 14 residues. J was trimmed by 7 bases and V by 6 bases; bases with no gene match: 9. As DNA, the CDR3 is TGTGCCAGCTCGAAGGAGGACAGGGGTAGTGGCTACACCTTC. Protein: CASSKEDRGSGYTF.

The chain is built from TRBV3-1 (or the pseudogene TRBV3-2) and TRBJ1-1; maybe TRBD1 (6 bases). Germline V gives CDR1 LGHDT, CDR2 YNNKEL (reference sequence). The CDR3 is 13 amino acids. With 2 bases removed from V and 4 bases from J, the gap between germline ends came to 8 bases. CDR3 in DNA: TGTGCCAGCAGCCAACAGGGGACCACTGAAGCTTTCTTT. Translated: CASSQQGTTEAFF.